This TCR beta chain was found in a study of response to subunit inactivated influenza vaccine. Overall study results and limits: It was the authors' suggestion that each seasonal influenza vaccination recruits few new T cells.

Turning to this clonotype: Its antigen is not identified.

A single record per CDR3 protein comes from TCRdb applying MiXCR to the RT-PCR reads. The repertoire holds just under 250,000 distinct CDR3 sequences, 12% seen once, with about 7.8% in the top ten. Germline assignment: CDR1 DFQATT and CDR2 SNEGSKA (reference sequence). The junction had 3 bases not matched to a gene; V was cut back by 1 base and J by 4 bases. The CDR3 extends over 14 amino acids. The rearrangement joins TRBV20-1 to TRBJ2-3, with 9 nucleotides matching TRBD1. Specimen: non-naive T cells sorted from PBMCs, collected approximately 15 days before vaccination. This TCR derives from a man over 45 who received an inactivated influenza vaccine. The chain's CDR3 is CSARAGTGPDTQYF. DNA for the CDR3: TGCAGTGCTAGAGCCGGGACAGGGCCAGATACGCAGTATTTT.